The 30 T cell receptor beta chains in this list originate from one sample, sequenced in a study of T-cell memory formation after mild COVID-19. TCRdb itself ran the 5' RACE reads through MiXCR, one entry per CDR3 protein. The sample has 200,000 to 250,000 distinct CDR3 sequences, 9.5% seen once. Input material: PBMCs or a T cell subset sorted from them (not recorded which). The source of these receptors is a man younger than 35 who had mild COVID-19 (a few samples of this study predate the infection). Cell type and time point are not known.

This clonotype was seen a handful of times. The genes are TRBV20-1 and TRBJ2-2; TRBD2 matches at 7 bases. Germline values: CDR1 DFQATT, CDR2 SNEGSKA (reference sequence). The CDR3 consists of 15 residues. The V segment lost 6 bases and the J segment 2 bases; nucleotides outside the gene matches: 9. This CDR3 reads CSAPRLAANTGELFF. CDR3 coding DNA: TGCAGTGCCCCTCGGCTAGCGGCTAACACCGGGGAGCTGTTTTTT.

This clonotype was recorded a few times. The chain is built from TRBV20-1 and TRBJ2-7, with 7 bases that match TRBD1. V shed 5 bases and J 2 bases; nucleotides not matched to a gene: 6. This CDR3 is built from 13 residues. Germline V lookup: CDR1 DFQATT, CDR2 SNEGSKA (reference sequence). The CDR3 loop reads CSAQRQGAYEQYV. The CDR3 DNA reads as TGCAGTGCTCAGCGTCAGGGGGCCTACGAGCAGTACGTC.

This sequence joins TRBV9 and TRBJ1-4; 9 bases map to TRBD1. The germline V gene encodes CDR1 SGDLS and CDR2 YYNGEE. V was clipped by 0 bases and J by 6 bases; unmatched bases: 6. This CDR3 is built from 16 residues. CDR3 amino acids: CASSVGSRTGDEKLFF. In DNA form, the CDR3 reads TGTGCCAGCAGCGTAGGCAGCAGGACAGGGGATGAAAAACTGTTTTTT.

This clonotype was seen at least ten times. The chain carries TRBV3-1 and TRBJ1-1; D unclear. This CDR3 contains 14 residues. V lost 1 base to trimming and J lost 3 bases, with 9 bases between them. CDR1 is LGHDT, CDR2 YNNKEL, per germline (reference sequence). The CDR3 spells CASSQGSQDTEAFF. DNA for the CDR3: TGTGCCAGCAGCCAAGGGTCCCAGGACACTGAAGCTTTCTTT.

The chain employs TRBV14 and TRBJ2-7; D is perhaps TRBD1 (6 bases). CDR1 is SGHDN, CDR2 FVKESK, per germline. Trimming cost V 2 bases and J 0 bases, with 11 bases left between them. The CDR3 spans 15 residues. The CDR3 DNA follows: TGTGCCAGCAGCCAAATTATGGGGGCCTCCTACGAGCAGTACTTC. This encodes CASSQIMGASYEQYF.

The chain carries TRBV5-1 and TRBJ2-5; 9 bases align to TRBD2. This CDR3 is built from 18 residues. Trimming took 2 bases from V and 1 from J; bases not matched to a gene: 12. In germline, CDR1 is SGHRS, CDR2 YFSETQ. The CDR3: CASSFWGIAGVSQETQYF. The CDR3 DNA is TGCGCCAGCAGCTTTTGGGGGATAGCGGGGGTTTCCCAAGAGACCCAGTACTTC. Variable domain in full (rest from reference TRBV5-1 and TRBJ2-5): KAGVTQTPRYLIKTRGQQVTLSCSPISGHRSVSWYQQTPGQGLQFLFEYFSETQRNKGNFPGRFSGRQFSNSRSEMNVSTLELGDSALYLCASSFWGIAGVSQETQYFGPGTRLLVL.

This clonotype was recorded at least ten times. The chain links TRBV5-1 to TRBJ2-3, with D uncertain. V lost 3 bases, J lost 2 bases, and 10 bases lay in between. This CDR3 contains 14 residues. The germline CDR1 and CDR2 sequences are SGHRS and YFSETQ. CDR3 loop: CASSSPQITDTQYF. The DNA of the CDR3 is TGCGCCAGCAGCTCTCCGCAGATCACAGATACGCAGTATTTT.

The rearrangement joins TRBV28 to TRBJ2-7; a weak D match, TRBD1 (5 bases). Trimming pared 4 bases from V and 6 bases from J, leaving 10 bases between. The length of the CDR3 is 12 residues. Germline loops: CDR1 MDHEN, CDR2 SYDVKM. The chain's CDR3 is CASSSDSPEQYV. The CDR3 DNA is TGTGCCAGCAGTTCTGACAGCCCCGAGCAGTACGTC.

This clonotype has a count of ten or more. The J gene is TRBJ2-1, the V gene TRBV4-1; tentatively, D is TRBD1 or TRBD2 (5 bases each). The length of the CDR3 is 16 residues. In germline, CDR1 is MGHRA, CDR2 YSYEKL. Trimming removed 3 bases at V and 0 bases at J, with 12 bases between. The CDR3 DNA sequence: TGCGCCAGCAGCCAGACCGGGGCGAGCTCCTACAATGAGCAGTTCTTC. It encodes CASSQTGASSYNEQFF.

The V and J genes are TRBV15 and TRBJ2-5; 7 nucleotides line up with TRBD1. The V and J ends lost 0 bases and 5 bases, in that order; junction bases with no gene match: 6. The germline CDR1 and CDR2 sequences are LNHNV and YYDKDF (reference sequence). This CDR3 comprises 15 residues. CDR3 sequence: CATSRDPVRGETQYF. The CDR3 DNA follows: TGTGCCACCAGCAGAGATCCCGTCAGGGGGGAGACCCAGTACTTC.

This clonotype was seen a few times. The V and J genes are TRBV12-3 or TRBV12-4 and TRBJ2-2; 10 nucleotides line up with TRBD1. The V and J ends lost 6 bases and 3 bases, in that order; junction bases with no gene match: 7. This CDR3 is built from 16 residues. CDR3 loop: CASSERQGADTGELFF. CDR3 in DNA: TGTGCCAGCAGCGAGAGACAGGGGGCCGACACCGGGGAGCTGTTTTTT.

V usage is TRBV7-9 and J usage is TRBJ1-2, with 8 nucleotides matching TRBD1. Germline V gene sequence: CDR1 SEHNR, CDR2 FQNEAQ (reference sequence). The CDR3 totals 14 residues. Unmatched junction bases numbered 6, after V lost 2 bases and J lost 7 bases. The chain's CDR3 is CASSLPQGAGGYTF. The CDR3 DNA sequence: TGTGCCAGCAGCTTACCGCAGGGGGCAGGTGGCTACACCTTC.

This clonotype was seen a few times. This chain uses TRBV7-2 with TRBJ1-2; TRBD1 matches 7 bases. This CDR3 has 14 residues. V trimming: 5 bases; J trimming: 4 bases; junction bases outside the gene matches: 7. The V gene's germline CDR1 is SGHTA and CDR2 FQGNSA. The CDR3 spells CASSPIRDSYGYTF. The DNA of the CDR3 is TGTGCCAGCAGCCCGATCCGGGACAGCTATGGCTACACCTTC. The whole variable domain, remainder taken from reference TRBV7-2 and TRBJ1-2, is GAGVSQSPSNKVTEKGKDVELRCDPISGHTALYWYRQSLGQGLEFLIYFQGNSAPDKSGLPSDRFSAERTGGSVSTLTIQRTQQEDSAVYLCASSPIRDSYGYTFGSGTRLTVV.

The rearrangement joins TRBV3-1 to TRBJ2-3; 11 bases match TRBD2. J was trimmed by 2 bases and V by 1 base; bases with no gene match: 2. Germline values: CDR1 LGHDT, CDR2 YNNKEL (reference sequence). The CDR3 totals 16 residues. CDR3 region: CASSQASGGFTDTQYF. Written as DNA, the CDR3 is TGTGCCAGCAGCCAAGCTAGCGGGGGGTTCACAGATACGCAGTATTTT.

This clonotype was seen repeatedly, ten times or more. The gene calls are TRBV5-6 and TRBJ1-5; D ambiguous. Trimming left V 1 base short and J 6 bases short, with 8 bases between. The CDR3 runs to 13 residues. Germline lookup yields CDR1 SGHDT and CDR2 YYEEEE. The CDR3 here is CASSLNRVQPQHF. CDR3 nucleotides: TGTGCCAGCAGCTTGAATAGGGTTCAGCCCCAGCATTTT.

This clonotype was picked up many times. Germline and junction disagree at one end, which may indicate a read error. The CDR3 bases are TGTGCTAGCAGCTTAGGCTCGGGTGATGAGCAGTTCTTC. The encoded protein is CASSLGSGDEQFF. V usage is TRBV7-7 and J usage is TRBJ2-1; D unresolved. The CDR3 is 13 residues long. From germline, CDR1 is SSHAT and CDR2 FNYEAQ (reference sequence).

This clonotype was counted between two and nine times. The V gene is TRBV4-3, the J gene TRBJ1-4; 7 positions match TRBD1. The ends lost 6 bases at V and 8 bases at J; junction bases unmatched: 18. The CDR3 is 17 residues long. CDR1 LGHNA and CDR2 YSLEER come from the germline V gene. The CDR3 loop reads CASSLRGQVSPGEKLFF. DNA of the CDR3: TGCGCCAGCAGTCTTAGGGGGCAAGTGTCCCCTGGGGAAAAACTGTTTTTT.

The chain has TRBV11-3 and TRBJ2-7; the match to TRBD1 covers 10 bases. Germline V gives CDR1 SGHNT, CDR2 YENEEA. This CDR3 spans 16 amino acids. V dropped 5 bases and J dropped 2; count of bases not matched to a gene: 9. The CDR3 nucleotides read TGTGCCAGCAGCCCCACAGGACAGGGGGGTCCCTACGAGCAGTACTTC. Translated: CASSPTGQGGPYEQYF.

This clonotype was recorded a few times. This chain connects TRBV6-6 to TRBJ2-1; 13 positions agree with TRBD2. J was trimmed by 5 bases and V by 5 bases; bases with no gene match: 3. This CDR3 is built from 15 residues. Germline values: CDR1 MNHNY, CDR2 SVGAGI (reference sequence). The CDR3 region is CASSTSGGANNEQFF. The CDR3 region has the DNA TGTGCCAGCAGTACTAGCGGGGGGGCGAACAATGAGCAGTTCTTC.

This clonotype was seen only a few times. V gene TRBV6-2 or TRBV6-3 combines with J gene TRBJ2-1; D gene uncertain. This CDR3 comprises 13 residues. Germline V lookup: CDR1 MNHEY, CDR2 SVGEGT. Trimming cost V 5 bases and J 8 bases, with 13 bases left between them. The chain's CDR3 is CASSTRPHDEQFF. The DNA for the CDR3 is TGTGCCAGCAGTACTCGCCCCCACGATGAGCAGTTCTTC.

This clonotype was counted between two and nine times. The chain uses TRBV9 and TRBJ2-6; 8 positions match TRBD1. The CDR3 is made up of 15 amino acids. V shed 7 bases, J shed 2 bases, and the junction held 5 bases outside the gene matches. The germline V gene has CDR1 SGDLS and CDR2 YYNGEE. The CDR3 DNA reads TGTGCCAGCGGACAGGGTTCACCTGGGGCCAACGTCCTGACTTTC. It specifies CASGQGSPGANVLTF.

This chain connects TRBV12-3 or TRBV12-4 to TRBJ1-5, with D possibly TRBD1 on 6 matching bases. The V end was cut by 2 bases, the J end by 7 bases, with 9 bases between. This CDR3 has 13 residues. The CDR3 DNA is TGTGCCAGCAGTTTACAGGGGTCCCAGCCCCAGCATTTT. This gives the protein CASSLQGSQPQHF.

V is TRBV18 and J is TRBJ1-2; 8 bases fit TRBD1. CDR3 size: 17 residues. The germline V gene has CDR1 KGHSH and CDR2 LQKENI. The ends lost 3 bases at V and 4 bases at J; junction bases unmatched: 13. CDR3 region: CASSPTGDLLAGYGYTF. The CDR3 DNA sequence: TGTGCCAGCTCACCGACAGGGGATCTGCTAGCAGGCTATGGCTACACCTTC.

The CDR3 DNA follows: TGTGCCAGCAGGGCTTTGGGGGGGGTGGCTGAGCAGTTCTTC. Amino acid sequence: CASRALGGVAEQFF. The chain carries TRBV2 and TRBJ2-1, with TRBD2 matching over 7 bases. The CDR3 totals 14 residues. CDR1 and CDR2 (germline): SNHLY, FYNNEI. V shed 6 bases, J shed 9 bases, and the junction held 11 bases outside the gene matches.

V is TRBV27 and J is TRBJ2-7; D perhaps matches TRBD2 (7 bases). The CDR3 covers 13 residues. The V end lost 3 bases, the J end lost 5 bases, and 11 bases lay between the germline ends. Germline lookup yields CDR1 MNHEY and CDR2 SMNVEV (reference sequence). The CDR3 DNA sequence: TGTGCCAGCAGTTTGAGGGAGGGGGACGAGCAGTACGTC. It is translated as CASSLREGDEQYV.

This clonotype was recorded at least ten times. The CDR3: CASSSPTAERGYTF. The CDR3 DNA is TGTGCCAGCAGCTCGCCCACCGCTGAGAGAGGCTACACCTTC. This sequence joins TRBV7-2 and TRBJ1-2, with unresolved D. The CDR3 extends over 14 amino acids. The V end lost 4 bases, the J end lost 8 bases, and 17 bases lay between the germline ends. Germline CDR1 reads SGHTA; CDR2 reads FQGNSA. The full variable domain, with the rest looked up from reference TRBV7-2 and TRBJ1-2, is GAGVSQSPSNKVTEKGKDVELRCDPISGHTALYWYRQSLGQGLEFLIYFQGNSAPDKSGLPSDRFSAERTGGSVSTLTIQRTQQEDSAVYLCASSSPTAERGYTFGSGTRLTVV.

This clonotype was detected only a few times. The chain is built from TRBV12-3 or TRBV12-4 and TRBJ1-4; D remains unclear. The V gene lost 3 bases and the J gene lost 5 bases, with 19 bases spanning the gap. The length of the CDR3 is 17 residues. CDR3 DNA: TGTGCCAGCAGTTTTTCCATATGGAAGGGTCACAATGAAAAACTGTTTTTT. Translating gives CASSFSIWKGHNEKLFF.

This clonotype was observed a handful of times. The chain combines TRBV5-1 with TRBJ2-2; 7 bases map to TRBD1. V lost 5 bases to trimming and J lost 4 bases; unmatched junction nucleotides: 8. The CDR3 is 15 amino acids. Germline assignment: CDR1 SGHRS and CDR2 YFSETQ. The CDR3 reads CASSFRTGITGELFF. The CDR3, as DNA: TGCGCCAGCAGTTTTCGGACAGGAATCACCGGGGAGCTGTTTTTT.

The CDR3 DNA follows: TGCAGTGCGCCAATGTGGGGGGGCGAGCAGTACTTC. Protein sequence: CSAPMWGGEQYF. The chain has TRBV20-1 and TRBJ2-7, with 7 bases that match TRBD2. V gave up 6 bases and J gave up 6 bases; unmatched junction bases: 8. The CDR3 spans 12 residues. Germline CDR1 DFQATT, CDR2 SNEGSKA (reference sequence).

The rearrangement links TRBV9 to TRBJ1-2; D may be TRBD1 (5 bases). Trimming removed 5 bases from V and 6 bases from J, with 11 bases in between. CDR3 size: 12 residues. From germline, CDR1 is SGDLS and CDR2 YYNGEE. In nucleotides, the CDR3 is TGTGCCAGCAGGACACCCAGGGATGGCTACACCTTC. This translates into CASRTPRDGYTF.